This T cell receptor beta chain emerged from a study of T cell responses to AZD1222 COVID-19 vaccine. Trimming pared 1 base from V and 4 bases from J, leaving 17 bases between. This CDR3 has 18 residues. Per germline, CDR1 SGHDN and CDR2 FVKESK. Profiling relied on immunoSEQ multiplex PCR, and the TCRdb table lists in-frame clones only, not all of them. The sample comprises roughly 190,000 clones, approximately 93% of which are singletons, and 3.5% to 4.5% rests with the top ten. The starting material was peripheral blood, obtained on day 0 of AZD1222 vaccination. The sequence was obtained from an adult in good health. The J gene is TRBJ1-6, the V gene TRBV14; D not resolved. CDR3 nucleotides: TGTGCCAGCAGCCAAGTTAGGGCTACCACCCTATATAATTCACCCCTCCACTTT. Amino acid sequence: CASSQVRATTLYNSPLHF. The full variable domain, with the rest looked up from reference TRBV14 and TRBJ1-6, is EAGVTQFPSHSVIEKGQTVTLRCDPISGHDNLYWYRRVMGKEIKFLLHFVKESKQDESGMPNNRFLAERTGGTYSTLKVQPAELEDSGVYFCASSQVRATTLYNSPLHFGNGTRLTVT.